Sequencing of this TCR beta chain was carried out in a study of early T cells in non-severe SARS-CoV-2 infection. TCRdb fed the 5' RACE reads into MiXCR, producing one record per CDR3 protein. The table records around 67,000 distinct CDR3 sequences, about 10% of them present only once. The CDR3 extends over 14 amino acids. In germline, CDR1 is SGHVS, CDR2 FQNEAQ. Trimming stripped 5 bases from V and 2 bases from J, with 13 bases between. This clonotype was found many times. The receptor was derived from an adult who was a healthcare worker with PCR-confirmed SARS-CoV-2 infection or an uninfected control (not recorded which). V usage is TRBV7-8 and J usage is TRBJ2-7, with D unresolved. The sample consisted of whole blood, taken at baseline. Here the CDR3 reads CASSPESAAYEQYF. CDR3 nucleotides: TGTGCCAGCAGCCCCGAGTCGGCGGCCTACGAGCAGTACTTC.